This T cell receptor (beta chain) was recovered during a study of Graves' ophthalmopathy and Graves' hyperthyroidism. RNA served as the template for amplifying TCR beta CDR3 regions. An opening RT-PCR round employed HTBI primers and preceded a second-round multiplex PCR. Each CDR3 protein is one row after TCRdb ran MiXCR on the multiplex PCR reads. The data contain some 370,000 distinct CDR3 sequences, 17% of them seen just once; the ten biggest clones take up 2% to 3%. V lost 3 bases, J lost 6 bases, and 12 bases stayed unmatched. Per germline, CDR1 MNHEY and CDR2 SVGAGI. The CDR3 is 16 residues long.

This chain uses TRBV6-5 with TRBJ1-2; TRBD1 agrees at 8 bases. Sequencing was carried out using peripheral blood. This receptor was taken from an adult woman with stable Graves' hyperthyroidism. The DNA for the CDR3 is TGTGCCAGCAGTTATTACCCCGCAGGGGGCACGGATGGCTACACCTTC. Protein: CASSYYPAGGTDGYTF.